These T cell receptor beta chains were read from a single sample in a study of post-analysis software for immune sequencing data. MiXCR, applied by TCRdb to the PCR reads, yields one record per CDR3 protein. The sample yields around 400,000 distinct CDR3 sequences, 30% to 40% seen once. The sample comprised blood. The receptors here all came from a girl aged 2 to 9 with multiple sclerosis. CDR3s include the opening cysteine and the closing phenylalanine or tryptophan. A D gene is named only where the DNA matches it firmly. Clone sizes are given selectively: once, few, many, or a class where the clone is expanded.

abundance	v_gene	j_gene	d_gene	CDR3aa	CDR3nt
NA	TRBV29-1	TRBJ1-2	NA	CSVEDPSFYGYTF	TGCAGCGTTGAAGATCCGAGCTTCTATGGCTACACCTTC
NA	TRBV5-1	TRBJ1-2	NA	CASSSNRALNYGYTF	TGCGCCAGCAGCTCAAACAGGGCCCTAAACTATGGCTACACCTTC
NA	TRBV20-1	TRBJ1-4	NA	CSASFGEKLFF	TGCAGTGCTAGCTTTGGTGAAAAACTGTTTTTT
NA	TRBV14	TRBJ2-5	NA	CASSLLAGIQETQYF	TGTGCCAGCAGCCTTTTGGCGGGGATACAAGAGACCCAGTACTTC
NA	TRBV10-2	TRBJ2-7	TRBD2	CASSELAGGPKIYEQYF	TGCGCCAGCAGTGAGTTAGCGGGGGGGCCTAAAATCTACGAGCAGTACTTC
few	TRBV20-1	TRBJ2-7	NA	CSASRGSGEQYF	TGCAGTGCTAGCAGGGGCTCCGGGGAGCAGTACTTC
few	TRBV20-1	TRBJ1-4	NA	CSARDRGDLEKLFF	TGCAGTGCTAGAGACCGGGGTGATTTAGAAAAACTGTTTTTT
NA	TRBV7-9	TRBJ1-1	TRBD1	CASSPGQGTAFF	TGTGCCAGCAGTCCCGGACAGGGCACTGCTTTCTTT
few	TRBV7-3	TRBJ2-4	TRBD1	CASSPVGQGASDIQYF	TGTGCCAGCAGCCCGGTGGGACAGGGGGCTTCGGACATTCAGTACTTC
few	TRBV24-1	TRBJ2-3	NA	CATQHSGARSTDTQYF	TGTGCCACCCAACATTCAGGGGCCCGGAGCACAGATACGCAGTATTTT
NA	TRBV6-6	TRBJ2-5	NA	CASTQGGRETQYF	TGTGCCAGCACCCAAGGGGGGCGAGAGACCCAGTACTTC
NA	TRBV5-1	TRBJ1-2	TRBD1	CASSYSTNPDRGDGYTF	TGCGCCAGCAGCTATTCCACTAACCCGGACAGGGGAGATGGCTACACCTTC
NA	TRBV9	TRBJ2-1	TRBD2	CASSVGTSEYNEQFF	TGTGCCAGCAGCGTCGGGACTAGCGAGTACAATGAGCAGTTCTTC
NA	TRBV6-2/TRBV6-3	TRBJ1-5	NA	CASMEGHQPQHF	TGTGCCAGCATGGAGGGTCATCAGCCCCAGCATTTT
many	TRBV29-1	TRBJ2-1	TRBD1	CSSRDRVRGEQFF	TGCAGCTCCCGGGACAGGGTGCGCGGTGAGCAGTTCTTC